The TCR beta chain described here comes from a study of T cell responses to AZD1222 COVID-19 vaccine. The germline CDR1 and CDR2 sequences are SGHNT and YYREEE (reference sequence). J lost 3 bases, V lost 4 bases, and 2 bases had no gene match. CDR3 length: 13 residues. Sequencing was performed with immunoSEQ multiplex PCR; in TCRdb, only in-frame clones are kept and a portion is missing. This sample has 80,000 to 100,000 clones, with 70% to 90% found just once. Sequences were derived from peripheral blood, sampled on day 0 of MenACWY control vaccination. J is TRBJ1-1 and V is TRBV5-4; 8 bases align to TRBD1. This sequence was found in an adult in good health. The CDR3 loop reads CASSQDRDTEAFF. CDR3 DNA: TGTGCCAGCAGCCAGGACAGGGACACTGAAGCTTTCTTT. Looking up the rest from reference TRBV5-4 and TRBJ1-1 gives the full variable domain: ETGVTQSPTHLIKTRGQQVTLRCSSQSGHNTVSWYQQALGQGPQFIFQYYREEENGRGNFPPRFSGLQFPNYSSELNVNALELDDSALYLCASSQDRDTEAFFGQGTRLTVV.